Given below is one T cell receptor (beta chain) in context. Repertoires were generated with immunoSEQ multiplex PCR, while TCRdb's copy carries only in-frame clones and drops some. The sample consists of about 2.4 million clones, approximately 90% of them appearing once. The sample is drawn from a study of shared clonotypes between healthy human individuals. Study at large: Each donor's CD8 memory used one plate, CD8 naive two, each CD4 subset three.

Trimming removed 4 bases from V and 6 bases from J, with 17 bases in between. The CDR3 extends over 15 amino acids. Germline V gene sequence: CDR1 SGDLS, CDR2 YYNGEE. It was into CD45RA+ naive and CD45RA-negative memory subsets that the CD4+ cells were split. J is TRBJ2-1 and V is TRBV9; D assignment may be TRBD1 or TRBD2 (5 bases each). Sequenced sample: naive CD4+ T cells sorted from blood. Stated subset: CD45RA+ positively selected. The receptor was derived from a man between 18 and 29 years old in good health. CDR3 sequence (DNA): TGTGCCAGCAGCCGCACAGTGGGGGTCGGCAATGAGCAGTTCTTC. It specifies CASSRTVGVGNEQFF.